The 6 T cell receptor beta chains presented below share a single source sample, sequenced in a study of blood T cells in healthy people across ages. Through a sample-barcoded 5' primer and a J-beta primer mix, a second PCR was run for roughly 6 to 12 cycles. TCRdb analysed the 5' RACE reads with MiXCR anew, one entry per CDR3 protein. The repertoire includes more than 650,000 distinct CDR3 sequences, roughly 24% of them detected once, and approximately 2.9% sits in the top ten. These data are also associated with another study on T cells of mothers and their children.

The sequenced sample was blood. The receptors come from a boy aged 10-17 years in good health.

This clonotype was picked up many times. The chain couples TRBV20-1 to TRBJ2-5, with no clear D. The CDR3 runs to 12 residues. Trimming took 6 bases from V and 7 from J, leaving 15 bases between them. Germline CDR1 and CDR2: DFQATT and SNEGSKA (reference sequence). CDR3 nucleotide sequence: TGCAGTGCCACCAGAAATCCCGGGACCCAGTACTTC. It encodes CSATRNPGTQYF.

The genes are TRBV28 and TRBJ2-7, with 8 bases identical to TRBD1. This CDR3 comprises 13 residues. The ends lost 4 bases at V and 4 bases at J; junction bases unmatched: 3. The germline CDR1 and CDR2 sequences are MDHEN and SYDVKM. DNA for the CDR3: TGTGCCAGCAGTTCAGGGGGCAGGTACGAGCAGTACTTC. Its translation is CASSSGGRYEQYF. The whole variable domain, filled in from reference TRBV28 and TRBJ2-7, reads DVKVTQSSRYLVKRTGEKVFLECVQDMDHENMFWYRQDPGLGLRLIYFSYDVKMKEKGDIPEGYSVSREKKERFSLILESASTNQTSMYLCASSSGGRYEQYFGPGTRLTVT.

The chain recombines TRBV15 with TRBJ1-2, with unresolved D. The CDR3 consists of 12 residues. V was shortened by 0 bases and J by 7 bases, with 6 bases between the two germline ends. Germline loops: CDR1 LNHNV, CDR2 YYDKDF (reference sequence). The chain's CDR3 is CATSRDKGGYTF. CDR3 coding DNA: TGTGCCACCAGCAGAGATAAGGGTGGCTACACCTTC.

This clonotype was seen a handful of times. The chain recombines TRBV29-1 with TRBJ2-5; D might be TRBD1 or TRBD2, each matching 5 bases. Between the trimmed V and J ends, which lost 1 base and 5 bases, there was a span of 11 bases. This CDR3 is built from 13 residues. Germline V gene sequence: CDR1 SQVTM, CDR2 ANQGSEA. DNA for the CDR3: TGCAGCGTTGAAGGAGGGTGGGGGGAGACCCAGTACTTC. Translation: CSVEGGWGETQYF.

This clonotype showed up just a few times. The rearrangement uses TRBV7-9 and TRBJ2-1; weak D call: TRBD2 (6 bases). The CDR3 runs 17 residues. V lost 5 bases, J lost 2 bases, and 19 bases lay in between. Germline values: CDR1 SEHNR, CDR2 FQNEAQ (reference sequence). The CDR3 DNA reads as TGTGCCAGCAGCCCCCTGGGTACGGTAGCGGCCTACAATGAGCAGTTCTTC. As protein: CASSPLGTVAAYNEQFF.

This chain uses TRBV7-9 with TRBJ2-7; TRBD1 matches 10 bases. The ends lost 1 base at V and 6 bases at J; junction bases unmatched: 6. The CDR3 contains 15 residues. The germline CDR1 and CDR2 sequences are SEHNR and FQNEAQ (reference sequence). The CDR3 is CASSLVGQGPPEQYF. CDR3 coding DNA: TGTGCCAGCAGCTTAGTGGGACAGGGGCCGCCCGAGCAGTACTTC.